This T cell receptor beta chain was documented in a study of PD-L1 blockade in urothelial cancer. Overall study: Administration of atezolizumab to patients began around 2014, at 1,200 mg intravenously every 3 weeks. Reported median T cell count for blood samples was around 140,000.

The CDR3 extends over 14 amino acids. The ends lost 6 bases at V and 9 bases at J; junction bases unmatched: 9. Germline V gene lookup returns CDR1 SQVTM and CDR2 ANQGSEA. Each PCR received spiked synthetic TCR analog templates. Sequenced by immunoSEQ multiplex PCR; TCRdb stores in-frame clones only, minus some. The sample consists of 38,000 or so clones, approximately 81% of them appearing once. The table lists this clone with a count of one. Time point here: peripheral blood 6 weeks after treatment start. Sequenced material: PBMCs, taken around atezolizumab (anti-PD-L1) treatment. The chain is built from TRBV29-1 and TRBJ2-1; 12 positions match TRBD2. The sequence derives from a man aged 65-85 years with urothelial cancer. The CDR3 coding sequence is TGCAGCGTCTACGGGACTAGCGGGCAGGGTGAGCAGTTCTTC. It yields the protein CSVYGTSGQGEQFF.